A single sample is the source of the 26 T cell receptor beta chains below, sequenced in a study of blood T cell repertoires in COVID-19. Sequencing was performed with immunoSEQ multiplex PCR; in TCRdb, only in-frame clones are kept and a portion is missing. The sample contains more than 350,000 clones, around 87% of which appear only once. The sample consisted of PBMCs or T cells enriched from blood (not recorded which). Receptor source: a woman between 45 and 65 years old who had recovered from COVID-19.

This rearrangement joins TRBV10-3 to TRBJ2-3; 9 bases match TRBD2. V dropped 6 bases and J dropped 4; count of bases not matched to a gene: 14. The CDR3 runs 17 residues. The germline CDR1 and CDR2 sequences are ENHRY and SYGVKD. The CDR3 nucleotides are TGTGCCATCAGGAAGGCCCCCGGACTAGCGACCGCAGATACGCAGTATTTT. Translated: CAIRKAPGLATADTQYF.

This chain's CDR3 is CASSLTDREHGYTF. CDR3 DNA: TGTGCCAGCAGCTTAACGGACAGGGAGCATGGCTACACCTTC. This chain uses TRBV7-8 with TRBJ1-2, with TRBD1 matching 8 bases. The junction had 5 bases not matched to a gene; V was cut back by 2 bases and J by 6 bases. The CDR3 loop spans 14 amino acids. Germline V gene lookup returns CDR1 SGHVS and CDR2 FQNEAQ.

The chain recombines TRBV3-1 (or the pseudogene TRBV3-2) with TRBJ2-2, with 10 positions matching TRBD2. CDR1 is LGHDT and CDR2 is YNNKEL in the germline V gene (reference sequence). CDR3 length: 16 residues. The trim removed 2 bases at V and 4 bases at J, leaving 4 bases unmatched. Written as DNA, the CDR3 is TGTGCCAGCAGCCAACGGACTAGCGGAGGCACCGGGGAGCTGTTTTTT. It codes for CASSQRTSGGTGELFF.

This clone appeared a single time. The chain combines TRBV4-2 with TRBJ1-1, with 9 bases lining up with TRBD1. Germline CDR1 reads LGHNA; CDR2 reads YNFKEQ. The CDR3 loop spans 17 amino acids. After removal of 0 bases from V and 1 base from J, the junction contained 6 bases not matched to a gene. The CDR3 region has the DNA TGTGCCAGCAGCCAAGATAGGATGGGACAGGGGAACACTGAAGCTTTCTTT. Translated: CASSQDRMGQGNTEAFF.

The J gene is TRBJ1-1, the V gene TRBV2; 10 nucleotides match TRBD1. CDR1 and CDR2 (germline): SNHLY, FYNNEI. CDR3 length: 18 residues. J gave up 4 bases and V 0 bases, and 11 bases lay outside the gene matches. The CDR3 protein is CASSEALWGQGLGTEAFF. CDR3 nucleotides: TGTGCCAGCAGTGAAGCTTTGTGGGGACAGGGGCTTGGCACTGAAGCTTTCTTT.

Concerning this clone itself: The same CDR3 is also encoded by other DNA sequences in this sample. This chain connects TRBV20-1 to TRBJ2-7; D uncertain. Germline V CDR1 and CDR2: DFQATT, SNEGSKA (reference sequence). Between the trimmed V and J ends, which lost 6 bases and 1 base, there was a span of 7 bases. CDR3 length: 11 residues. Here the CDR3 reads CSAGPSYEQYF. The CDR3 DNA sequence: TGCAGTGCCGGTCCTTCCTACGAGCAGTACTTC.

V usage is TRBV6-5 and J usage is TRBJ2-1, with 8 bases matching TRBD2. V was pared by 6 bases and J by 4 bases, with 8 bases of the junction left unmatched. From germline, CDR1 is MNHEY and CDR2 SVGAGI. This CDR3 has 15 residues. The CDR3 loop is CASRSGGAGYNEQFF. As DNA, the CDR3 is TGTGCCAGCAGATCCGGGGGGGCAGGATACAATGAGCAGTTCTTC.

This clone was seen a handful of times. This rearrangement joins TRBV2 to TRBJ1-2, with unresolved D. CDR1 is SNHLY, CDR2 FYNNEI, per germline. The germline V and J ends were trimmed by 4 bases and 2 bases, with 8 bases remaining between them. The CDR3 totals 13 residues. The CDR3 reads CASSVIRNYGYTF. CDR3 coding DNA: TGTGCCAGCAGTGTTATCAGAAACTATGGCTACACCTTC.

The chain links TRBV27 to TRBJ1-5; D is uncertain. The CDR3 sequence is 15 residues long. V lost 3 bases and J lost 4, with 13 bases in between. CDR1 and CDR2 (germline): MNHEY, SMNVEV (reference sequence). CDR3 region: CASSFLPGSNQPQHF. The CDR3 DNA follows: TGTGCCAGCAGTTTTTTGCCGGGATCTAATCAGCCCCAGCATTTT.

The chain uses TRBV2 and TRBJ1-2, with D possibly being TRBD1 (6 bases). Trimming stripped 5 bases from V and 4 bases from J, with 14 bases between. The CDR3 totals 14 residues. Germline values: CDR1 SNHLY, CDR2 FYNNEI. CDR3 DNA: TGTGCCAGCAGTCCGGAACAGGGACGCTATGGCTACACCTTC. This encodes CASSPEQGRYGYTF.

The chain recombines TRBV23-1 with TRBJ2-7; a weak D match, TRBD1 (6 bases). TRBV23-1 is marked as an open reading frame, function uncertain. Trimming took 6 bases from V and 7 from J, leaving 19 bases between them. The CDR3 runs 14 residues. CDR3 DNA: TGCGCCAGCAGCGCCGGCACAGGGTTGGAGGAGCAGTACTTC. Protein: CASSAGTGLEEQYF.

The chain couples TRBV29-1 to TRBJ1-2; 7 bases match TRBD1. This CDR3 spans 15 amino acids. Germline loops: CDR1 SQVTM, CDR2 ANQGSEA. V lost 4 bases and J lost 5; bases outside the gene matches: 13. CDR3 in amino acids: CSVAGTDFVVYGYTF. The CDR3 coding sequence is TGCAGCGTTGCGGGGACAGACTTCGTAGTTTATGGCTACACCTTC.

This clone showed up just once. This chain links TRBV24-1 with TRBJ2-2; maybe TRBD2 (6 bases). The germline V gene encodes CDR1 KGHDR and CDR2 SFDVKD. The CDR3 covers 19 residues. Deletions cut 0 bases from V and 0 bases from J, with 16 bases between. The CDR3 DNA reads TGTGCCACCAGTGATTTGGGAAGACGGCGGGGCTCGAACACCGGGGAGCTGTTTTTT. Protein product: CATSDLGRRRGSNTGELFF.

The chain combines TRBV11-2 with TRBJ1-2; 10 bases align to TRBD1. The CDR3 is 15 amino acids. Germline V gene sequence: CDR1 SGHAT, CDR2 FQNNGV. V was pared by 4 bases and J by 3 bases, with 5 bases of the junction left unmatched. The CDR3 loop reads CASSSPGQGDYGYTF. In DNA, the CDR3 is TGTGCCAGCAGCTCCCCCGGACAGGGGGACTATGGCTACACCTTC.

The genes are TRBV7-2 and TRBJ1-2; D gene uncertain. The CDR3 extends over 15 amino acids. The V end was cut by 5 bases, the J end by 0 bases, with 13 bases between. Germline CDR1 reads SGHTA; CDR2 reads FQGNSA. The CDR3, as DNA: TGTGCCAGCAGCCCGAGGGCCGGATCTAACTATGGCTACACCTTC. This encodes CASSPRAGSNYGYTF.

DNA of the CDR3: TGTGCCAGCAGTTACTCGAGTAAGGGGCAGTCCTCCTATAATTCACCCCTCCACTTT. It is translated as CASSYSSKGQSSYNSPLHF. This sequence joins TRBV6-2 or TRBV6-3 and TRBJ1-6; perhaps TRBD1 as D (5 bases). Trimming took off 0 bases at V and 0 bases at J, with 15 bases between the two ends. The CDR3 contains 19 residues. Per the germline V gene, CDR1 is MNHEY and CDR2 is SVGEGT.

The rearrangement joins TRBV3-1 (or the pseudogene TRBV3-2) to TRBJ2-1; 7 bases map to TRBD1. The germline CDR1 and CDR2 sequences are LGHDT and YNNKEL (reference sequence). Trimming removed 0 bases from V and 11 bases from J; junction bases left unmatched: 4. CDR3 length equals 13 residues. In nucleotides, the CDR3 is TGTGCCAGCAGCCAAGATAAGGGGGCCCAGCAGTTCTTC. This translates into CASSQDKGAQQFF.

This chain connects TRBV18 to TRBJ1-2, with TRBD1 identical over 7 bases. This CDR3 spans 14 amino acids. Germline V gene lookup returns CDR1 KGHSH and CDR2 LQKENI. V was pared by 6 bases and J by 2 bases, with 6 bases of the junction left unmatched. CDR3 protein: CASSRDSGNYGYTF. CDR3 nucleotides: TGTGCCAGCTCCCGGGACAGTGGGAACTATGGCTACACCTTC.

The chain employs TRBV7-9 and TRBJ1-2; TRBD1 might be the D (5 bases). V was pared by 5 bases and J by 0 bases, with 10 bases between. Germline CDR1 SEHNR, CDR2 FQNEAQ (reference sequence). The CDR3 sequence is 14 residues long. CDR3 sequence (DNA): TGTGCCAGCAGCACGGAGACAGCTAACTATGGCTACACCTTC. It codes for CASSTETANYGYTF.

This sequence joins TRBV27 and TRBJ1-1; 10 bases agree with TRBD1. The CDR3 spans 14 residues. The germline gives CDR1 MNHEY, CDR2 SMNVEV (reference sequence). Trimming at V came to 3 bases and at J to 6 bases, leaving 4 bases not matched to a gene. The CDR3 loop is CASSFRDRGAEAFF. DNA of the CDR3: TGTGCCAGCAGTTTTAGGGACAGGGGCGCTGAAGCTTTCTTT.

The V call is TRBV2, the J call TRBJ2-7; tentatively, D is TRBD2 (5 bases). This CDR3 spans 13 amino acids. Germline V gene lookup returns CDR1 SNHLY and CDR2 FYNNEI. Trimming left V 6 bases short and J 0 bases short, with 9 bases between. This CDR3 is CASRGSNSYEQYF. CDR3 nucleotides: TGTGCCAGCAGGGGGAGCAACTCCTACGAGCAGTACTTC.

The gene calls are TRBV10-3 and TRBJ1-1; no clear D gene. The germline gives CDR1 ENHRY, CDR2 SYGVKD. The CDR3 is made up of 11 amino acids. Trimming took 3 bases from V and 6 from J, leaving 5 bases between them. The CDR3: CAISDSAEAFF. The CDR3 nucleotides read TGTGCCATCAGTGATTCCGCTGAAGCTTTCTTT.

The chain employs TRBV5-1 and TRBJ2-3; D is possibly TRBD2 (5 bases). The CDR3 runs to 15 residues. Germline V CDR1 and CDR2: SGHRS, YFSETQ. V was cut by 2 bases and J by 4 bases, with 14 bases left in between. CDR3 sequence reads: CASSFGSSFSDTQYF. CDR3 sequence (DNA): TGCGCCAGCAGCTTTGGGAGTAGCTTTTCAGATACGCAGTATTTT.

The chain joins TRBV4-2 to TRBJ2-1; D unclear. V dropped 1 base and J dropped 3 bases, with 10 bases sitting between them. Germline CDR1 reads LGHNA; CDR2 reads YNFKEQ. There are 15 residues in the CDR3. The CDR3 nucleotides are TGTGCCAGCAGCCAAGGAGGCCCACTCTACAATGAGCAGTTCTTC. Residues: CASSQGGPLYNEQFF.

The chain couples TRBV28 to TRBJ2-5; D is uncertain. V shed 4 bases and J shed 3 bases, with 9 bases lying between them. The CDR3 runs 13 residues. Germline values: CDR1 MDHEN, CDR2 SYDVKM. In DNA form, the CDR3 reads TGTGCCAGCAGTTCTGGGCAAAAAGAGACCCAGTACTTC. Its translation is CASSSGQKETQYF.

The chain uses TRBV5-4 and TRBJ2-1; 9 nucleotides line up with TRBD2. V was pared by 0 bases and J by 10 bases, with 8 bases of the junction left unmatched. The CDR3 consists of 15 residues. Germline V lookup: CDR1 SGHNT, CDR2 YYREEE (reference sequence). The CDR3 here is CASSLVGTSGGEQFF. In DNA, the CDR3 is TGTGCCAGCAGCTTGGTAGGGACCAGCGGGGGGGAGCAGTTCTTC.